These T cell receptor beta chains were read from a single sample in a study of patients with pleural tuberculosis. TCRdb re-called the reads with MiXCR, one entry per CDR3 protein. The sample lists under 65,000 distinct CDR3 sequences; less than 9.5% were seen once. These receptors were obtained from a human donor with pleural tuberculosis. Both conserved end residues are part of each CDR3. D genes are given only for firm matches. Size values are once, few and many counts, or a class for expanded clones, and some rows have none.

D gene: .
J gene: TRBJ1-1
clone size: many
V gene: TRBV19
CDR3 DNA: TGTGCCAGTAGTAGTGGGGGTTTGAACACTGAAGCTTTCTTT
CDR3 protein: CASSSGGLNTEAFF

D gene: TRBD1
J gene: TRBJ1-6
clone size: many
V gene: TRBV20-1
CDR3 DNA: TGCAGTGCTAGGGTTGGGACAGCGAATTCACCCCTCCACTTT
CDR3 protein: CSARVGTANSPLHF

D gene: .
J gene: TRBJ2-7
clone size: many
V gene: TRBV15
CDR3 DNA: TGTGCCACCAGCAGAGAGCGGGGTTACGAGCAGTACTTC
CDR3 protein: CATSRERGYEQYF

D gene: TRBD1
J gene: TRBJ1-2
clone size: many
V gene: TRBV18
CDR3 DNA: TGTGCCAGCTCACCGGACAGGGGTTATGGCTACACCTTC
CDR3 protein: CASSPDRGYGYTF

D gene: TRBD2
J gene: TRBJ2-3
clone size: few
V gene: TRBV2
CDR3 DNA: TGTGCCAGCGGGCTAGCGGGAGGGACCACAGATACGCAGTATTTT
CDR3 protein: CASGLAGGTTDTQYF

D gene: .
J gene: TRBJ1-4
clone size: few
V gene: TRBV19
CDR3 DNA: TGTGCCAGTAGTATAGATCGTCCCCCAAAACTGTTTTTT
CDR3 protein: CASSIDRPPKLFF

D gene: .
J gene: TRBJ2-3
clone size: many
V gene: TRBV6-2/TRBV6-3
CDR3 DNA: TGTGCCAGCAGTTACTCCAGGGAATCAGATACGCAGTATTTT
CDR3 protein: CASSYSRESDTQYF

D gene: TRBD2
J gene: TRBJ2-4
clone size: .
V gene: TRBV4-2
CDR3 DNA: TGTGCCAGCAGCCAAGACCTAGCGGGAGTAGGAAACATTCAGTACTTC
CDR3 protein: CASSQDLAGVGNIQYF

D gene: .
J gene: TRBJ1-4
clone size: many
V gene: TRBV5-1
CDR3 DNA: TGCGCCAGCAGCTCCGGACGGACTAATGAAAAACTGTTTTTT
CDR3 protein: CASSSGRTNEKLFF

D gene: .
J gene: TRBJ2-5
clone size: many
V gene: TRBV15
CDR3 DNA: TGTGCCACCAGCACGTCTCCCGCAGGGGAAGAAGAGACCCAGTACTTC
CDR3 protein: CATSTSPAGEEETQYF

D gene: .
J gene: TRBJ1-3
clone size: few
V gene: TRBV19
CDR3 DNA: TGTGCCAGTAGTATAGAGGAGGGCGGAAACACCATATATTTT
CDR3 protein: CASSIEEGGNTIYF

D gene: TRBD1
J gene: TRBJ2-7
clone size: few
V gene: TRBV20-1
CDR3 DNA: TGCAGAAGGATTGGACAGGGGGAAGCCGGGCAGTACTTC
CDR3 protein: CRRIGQGEAGQYF

D gene: .
J gene: TRBJ2-7
clone size: many
V gene: TRBV28
CDR3 DNA: TGTGCCAGCAGTTACATCGACAGACAGACCTACGAGCAGTACTTC
CDR3 protein: CASSYIDRQTYEQYF

D gene: TRBD1
J gene: TRBJ2-7
clone size: many
V gene: TRBV28
CDR3 DNA: TGTGCCAGCACCTCTGGCGACAGGGACTACGAGCAGTACTTC
CDR3 protein: CASTSGDRDYEQYF

D gene: .
J gene: TRBJ1-1
clone size: many
V gene: TRBV19
CDR3 DNA: TGTGCCAGTAGTAGCGGGGACACTGAAGCTTTCTTT
CDR3 protein: CASSSGDTEAFF

D gene: .
J gene: TRBJ2-1
clone size: many
V gene: TRBV11-2
CDR3 DNA: TGTGCCAGCTGTCGCAGCTCCTACAATGAGCAGTTCTTC
CDR3 protein: CASCRSSYNEQFF

D gene: .
J gene: TRBJ1-2
clone size: few
V gene: TRBV29-1
CDR3 DNA: TGCAGCGTTGAGGGGGGTATTGGCTACACCTTC
CDR3 protein: CSVEGGIGYTF

D gene: TRBD2
J gene: TRBJ2-1
clone size: .
V gene: TRBV11-1
CDR3 DNA: TGTGCCAGCAGCCCTCGGACTAGCGGGAATGAGCAGTTCTTC
CDR3 protein: CASSPRTSGNEQFF

D gene: .
J gene: TRBJ1-1
clone size: many
V gene: TRBV12-3/TRBV12-4
CDR3 DNA: TGTGCCAGCAGAAGAGGACAGTACACTGAAGCTTTCTTT
CDR3 protein: CASRRGQYTEAFF

D gene: TRBD2
J gene: TRBJ2-7
clone size: few
V gene: TRBV2
CDR3 DNA: TGTGCCAGCAGGAGGCCCGGACTAGGCGGCGAGCAGTACTTC
CDR3 protein: CASRRPGLGGEQYF

D gene: .
J gene: TRBJ1-1
clone size: many
V gene: TRBV4-2
CDR3 DNA: TGTGCCAGCAGCCAAGAGGGCGGGGGTGAAGCTTTCTTT
CDR3 protein: CASSQEGGGEAFF

D gene: .
J gene: TRBJ2-2
clone size: many
V gene: TRBV7-6
CDR3 DNA: TGTGCCAGCCTGGGGGCGAACACCGGGGAGCTGTTTTTT
CDR3 protein: CASLGANTGELFF

D gene: TRBD1
J gene: TRBJ2-5
clone size: many
V gene: TRBV6-1
CDR3 DNA: TGTGCCAGCAGTCGGACAGGGTACCAAGAGACCCAGTACTTC
CDR3 protein: CASSRTGYQETQYF

D gene: .
J gene: TRBJ2-4
clone size: many
V gene: TRBV19
CDR3 DNA: TGTGCCAGTAGAGGGCTAGCCAAAAACATTCAGTACTTC
CDR3 protein: CASRGLAKNIQYF

D gene: .
J gene: TRBJ1-5
clone size: many
V gene: TRBV20-1
CDR3 DNA: TGCAGTGCTAGCCTTCTGCAGGGAGCCCAGCATTTT
CDR3 protein: CSASLLQGAQHF

D gene: .
J gene: TRBJ1-1
clone size: many
V gene: TRBV19
CDR3 DNA: TGTGCCAGTAGTACGTTCGAGAGGGCTGAAGCTTTCTTT
CDR3 protein: CASSTFERAEAFF

D gene: TRBD2
J gene: TRBJ2-3
clone size: many
V gene: TRBV28
CDR3 DNA: TGTGCCAGCAGTTCCCCAGGGCGGGAGATAACAGATACGCAGTATTTT
CDR3 protein: CASSSPGREITDTQYF